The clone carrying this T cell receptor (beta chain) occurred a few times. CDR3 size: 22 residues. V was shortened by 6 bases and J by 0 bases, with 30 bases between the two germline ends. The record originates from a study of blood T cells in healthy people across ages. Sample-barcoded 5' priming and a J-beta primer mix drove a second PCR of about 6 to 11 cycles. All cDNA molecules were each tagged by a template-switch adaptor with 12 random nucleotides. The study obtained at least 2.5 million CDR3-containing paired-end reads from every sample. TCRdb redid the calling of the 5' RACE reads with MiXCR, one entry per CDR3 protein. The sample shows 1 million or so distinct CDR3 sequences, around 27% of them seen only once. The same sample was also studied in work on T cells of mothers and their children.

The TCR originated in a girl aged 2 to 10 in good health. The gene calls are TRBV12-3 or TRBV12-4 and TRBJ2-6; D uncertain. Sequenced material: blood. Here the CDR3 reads CASRRRSKIGRVKNSGANVLTF. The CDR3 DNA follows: TGTGCCAGCAGGCGACGATCCAAAATTGGTAGAGTCAAGAACTCTGGGGCCAACGTCCTGACTTTC.